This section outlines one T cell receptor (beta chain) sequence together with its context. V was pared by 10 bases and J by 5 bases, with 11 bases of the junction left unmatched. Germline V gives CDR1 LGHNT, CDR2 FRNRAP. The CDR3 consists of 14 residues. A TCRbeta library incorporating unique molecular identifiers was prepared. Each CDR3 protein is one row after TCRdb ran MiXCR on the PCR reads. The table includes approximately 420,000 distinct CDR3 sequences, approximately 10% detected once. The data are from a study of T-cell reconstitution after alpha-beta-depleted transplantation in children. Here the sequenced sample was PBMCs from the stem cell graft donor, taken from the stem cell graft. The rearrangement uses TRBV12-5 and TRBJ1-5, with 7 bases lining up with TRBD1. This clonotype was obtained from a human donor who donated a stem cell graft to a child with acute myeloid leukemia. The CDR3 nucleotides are TGTGCTACTACCCCTGGGGGACAGTATCAGCCCCAGCATTTT. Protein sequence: CATTPGGQYQPQHF. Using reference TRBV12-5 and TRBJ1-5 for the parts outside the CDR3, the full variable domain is DARVTQTPRHKVTEMGQEVTMRCQPILGHNTVFWYRQTMMQGLELLAYFRNRAPLDDSGMPKDRFSAEMPDATLATLKIQPSEPRDSAVYFCATTPGGQYQPQHFGDGTRLSIL.